What follows describes a single T cell receptor beta chain. This clone was counted a few times. No cognate antigen has been identified for it. Nothing much larger sits one base from this clone, and base qualities are not available. This sample is part of a study of T cells in tumors after PD-1 blockade (dated by TCRdb to about 2019). Some background on the complete study: Exclusion criteria were prior checkpoint blockade, use of systemic immunosuppressants, or recent radiotherapy or other anti-cancer therapy within 4 weeks. An average of 113,528 TCR templates (range roughly 22,000-290,000) and around 36,000 unique clonotypes was obtained for peripheral blood samples. Patients received pembrolizumab 200 mg every 3 weeks or cemiplimab 350 mg every 2 weeks. Clinical response was assessed using RECIST version 1.1. Some patients also continued taking vismodegib 150 mg daily during anti-PD-1 treatment. Paired single-cell RNA and TCR sequencing was performed on site-matched tumors from BCC or SCC patients before and after anti-PD-1 therapy. To compare blood and tumor clonotypes, bulk TCR sequencing was performed on some 10 peripheral blood samples from a handful of patients. Points the paper makes about the study in general: Where the novel T cell clones came from was not determined, and possible sources could include lymphoid organs or rare unexpanded clones inside the tumor or in the tumor periphery. Around 44% of tumor TCR clonotypes were found in blood, and some novel exhausted tumor clones appeared in pre-treatment blood, suggesting peripheral recruitment.

The immunoSEQ platform was used for deep TCRbeta sequencing. From the authors' description of their analysis: Only productive rearrangements were exported from the immunoSEQ Analyzer for further analysis. T cell phenotypes were assigned to bulk TCRbeta clonotypes by matching the clonotypes to single-cell RNA+TCR-seq clones that had the same TCRbeta sequence. Tumor enrichment of a clone was calculated by dividing the clone's tumor frequency by the clone's PBMC frequency, both taken from bulk TCR sequencing. GLIPH was used to group TCRs into specificity groups, clusters of distinct TCRs likely recognizing common antigens via shared CDR3 motifs. Sourced from immuneACCESS, this table was stored by TCRdb with only in-frame sequences that have V and J called. A share of the clones is absent; for the studies checked, an unresolved V gene accounts for under half, and the remainder has no known explanation. The V and J calls and the clone size are those of that table, but D and trimming were determined from the DNA. Within this sample are 20,000 to 25,000 clones, with 78% of them counted one time only. The top ten clones comprise roughly 27% of the sample.

From a lookup of the germline V gene, CDR1 and CDR2 are MDHEN and SYDVKM. From the cysteine up to the phenylalanine, the CDR3 has a length of 12 residues. Left in the record is the CDR3 DNA by itself, 36 bases read in frame from the first base. Cut back by 6 bases and 4 bases, the V and J ends lie 9 bases apart. Sample time point, as interpreted from the label and publication: before anti-PD-1 therapy. Genomic DNA extracted from tumor biopsies or peripheral blood was used for bulk TCRbeta sequencing, with input ranging from roughly 616 ng to 6,004 ng. Every patient had histologically proven advanced or metastatic basal or squamous cell carcinoma and was a poor candidate for surgical resection. Of the roughly 12 patients in the basal cell carcinoma cohort, roughly eight underwent bulk tumor TCR sequencing.

This chain joins TRBV28 to TRBJ1-2; the D segment cannot be called with confidence. The sequence was collected from a human donor with basal cell carcinoma. The source was PBMCs, collected before anti-PD-1 treatment. The bases are TGTGCCAGCAGCCGGCTGGGCTATGGCTACACCTTC. The encoded protein is CASSRLGYGYTF.